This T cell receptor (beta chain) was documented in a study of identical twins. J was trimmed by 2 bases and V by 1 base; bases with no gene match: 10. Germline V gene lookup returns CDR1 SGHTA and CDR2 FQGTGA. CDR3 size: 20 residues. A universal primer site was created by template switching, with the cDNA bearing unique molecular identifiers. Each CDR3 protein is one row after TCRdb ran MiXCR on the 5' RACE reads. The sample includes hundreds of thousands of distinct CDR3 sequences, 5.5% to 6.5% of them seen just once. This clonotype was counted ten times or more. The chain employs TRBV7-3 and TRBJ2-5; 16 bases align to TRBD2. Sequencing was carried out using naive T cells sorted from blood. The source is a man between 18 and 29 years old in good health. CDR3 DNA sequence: TGTGCCAGCAGCTTAAGGGGACTAGCGGGAGGGATACCCACACAAGAGACCCAGTACTTC. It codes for CASSLRGLAGGIPTQETQYF.